The T cell receptor (beta chain) described here comes from a study of circulating CD8 cells and anti-PD-1 response in melanoma. Turning to the study itself: Response groups: complete/partial responders versus stable/progressive non-responders. Study results and caveats: Diversity ranked highest in DNEG and lowest in TIGIT subsets. Under 7.5% of TRB clonotypes were shared between subsets at M1.

Sorting of live CD3+CD8+TCRalphabeta+ cells by PD-1 and/or TIGIT gave four subsets. TCR libraries were prepared from approximately 15 ng of total RNA with the QIAseq Immune Repertoire TCR panel. TCRdb ran MiXCR on the reads and lists one entry per CDR3 protein. Found here are 200 to 300 distinct CDR3 sequences, around 9.6% of them singletons; the top ten hold 75% to 85%. Turning to this clonotype: What it binds is unknown.

In germline, CDR1 is KGHSH, CDR2 LQKENI. The CDR3 has 11 residues. The germline V and J ends were trimmed by 6 bases and 3 bases, with 6 bases remaining between them. This chain links TRBV18 with TRBJ2-7; D remains ambiguous. Here the sequenced sample was CD8+ T cells from PBMCs, taken at baseline or after one month of anti-PD-1 therapy (not recorded which). The sequence came from a human donor with melanoma. CDR3 sequence reads: CASSGDYEQYF. The DNA of the CDR3 is TGTGCCAGCTCTGGCGACTACGAGCAGTACTTC. The variable domain in full, with the rest retrieved from reference TRBV18 and TRBJ2-7, is NAGVMQNPRHLVRRRGQEARLRCSPMKGHSHVYWYRQLPEEGLKFMVYLQKENIIDESGMPKERFSAEFPKEGPSILRIQQVVRGDSAAYFCASSGDYEQYFGPGTRLTVT.